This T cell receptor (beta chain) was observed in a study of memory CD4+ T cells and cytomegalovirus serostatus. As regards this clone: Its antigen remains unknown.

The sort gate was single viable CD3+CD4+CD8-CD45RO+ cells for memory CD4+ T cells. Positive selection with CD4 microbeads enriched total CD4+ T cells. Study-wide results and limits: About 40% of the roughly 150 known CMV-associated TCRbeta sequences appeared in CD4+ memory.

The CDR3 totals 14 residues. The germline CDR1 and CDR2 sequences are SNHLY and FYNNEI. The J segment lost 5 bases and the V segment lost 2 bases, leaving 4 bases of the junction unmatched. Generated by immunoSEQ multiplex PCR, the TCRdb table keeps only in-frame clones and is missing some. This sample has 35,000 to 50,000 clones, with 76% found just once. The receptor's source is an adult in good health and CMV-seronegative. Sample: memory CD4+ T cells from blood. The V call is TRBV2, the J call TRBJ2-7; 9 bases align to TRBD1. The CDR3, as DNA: TGTGCCAGCAGTGAAATGGGACAGGGTAACGAGCAGTACTTC. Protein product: CASSEMGQGNEQYF.